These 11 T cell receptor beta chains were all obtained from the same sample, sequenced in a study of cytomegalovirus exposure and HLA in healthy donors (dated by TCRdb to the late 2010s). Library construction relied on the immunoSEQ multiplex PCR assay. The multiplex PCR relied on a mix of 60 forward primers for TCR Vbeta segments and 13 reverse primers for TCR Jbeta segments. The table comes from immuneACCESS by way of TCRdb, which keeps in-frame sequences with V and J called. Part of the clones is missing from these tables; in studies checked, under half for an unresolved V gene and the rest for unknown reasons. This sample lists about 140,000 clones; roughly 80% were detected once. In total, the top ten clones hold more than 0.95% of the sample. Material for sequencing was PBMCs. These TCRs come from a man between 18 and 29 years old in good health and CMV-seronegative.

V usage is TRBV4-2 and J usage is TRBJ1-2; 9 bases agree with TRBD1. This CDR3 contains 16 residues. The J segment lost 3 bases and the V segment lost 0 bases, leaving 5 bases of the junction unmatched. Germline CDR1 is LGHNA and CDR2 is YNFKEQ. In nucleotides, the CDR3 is TGTGCCAGCAGCCAAGATCAGGGACAGGGTGACTATGGCTACACCTTC. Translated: CASSQDQGQGDYGYTF.

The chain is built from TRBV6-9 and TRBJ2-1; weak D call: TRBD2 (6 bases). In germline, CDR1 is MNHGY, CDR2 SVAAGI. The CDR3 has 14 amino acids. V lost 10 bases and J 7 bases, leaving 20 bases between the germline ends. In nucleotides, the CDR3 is TGTGCCACCCTACCACGGGCAGGAGGGAATGAGCAGTTCTTC. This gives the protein CATLPRAGGNEQFF.

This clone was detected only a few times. The CDR3 sequence is CASSVNRDSGNTIYF. In DNA form, the CDR3 reads TGTGCCAGCAGTGTAAATAGAGACTCTGGAAACACCATATATTTT. V usage is TRBV2 and J usage is TRBJ1-3; no firm D call. V shed 4 bases and J shed 0 bases, with 10 bases lying between them. This CDR3 has 15 amino acids. The germline V gene encodes CDR1 SNHLY and CDR2 FYNNEI.

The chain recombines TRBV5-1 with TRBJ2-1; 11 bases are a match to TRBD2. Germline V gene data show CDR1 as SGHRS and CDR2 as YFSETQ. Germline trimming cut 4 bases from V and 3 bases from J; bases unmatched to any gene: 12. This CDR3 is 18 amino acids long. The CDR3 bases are TGCGCCAGCAGCCCATCAAGCGCTAGCGGGGGGTTCTACAATGAGCAGTTCTTC. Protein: CASSPSSASGGFYNEQFF.

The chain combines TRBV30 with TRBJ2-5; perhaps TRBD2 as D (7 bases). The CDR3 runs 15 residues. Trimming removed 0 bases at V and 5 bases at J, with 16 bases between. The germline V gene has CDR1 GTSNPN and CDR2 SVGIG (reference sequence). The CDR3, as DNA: TGTGCCTGGAGTGTACTGGGGGGGGGCAGGGAGACCCAGTACTTC. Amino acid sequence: CAWSVLGGGRETQYF.

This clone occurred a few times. CDR3 residues: CASSARAGTEAFF. In DNA form, the CDR3 reads TGTGCCAGCAGTGCGAGGGCGGGCACTGAAGCTTTCTTT. The chain uses TRBV2 and TRBJ1-1, with unresolved D. CDR1 and CDR2 from the germline V gene are SNHLY and FYNNEI. The V and J ends lost 4 bases and 4 bases respectively, with 10 bases between them. The CDR3 totals 13 residues.

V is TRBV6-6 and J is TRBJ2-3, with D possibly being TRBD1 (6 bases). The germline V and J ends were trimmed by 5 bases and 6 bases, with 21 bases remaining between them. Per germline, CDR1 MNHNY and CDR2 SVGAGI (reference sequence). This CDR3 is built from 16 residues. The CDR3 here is CASSLRQVKTVDTQYF. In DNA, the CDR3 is TGTGCCAGCAGTCTAAGACAGGTCAAAACCGTGGATACGCAGTATTTT.

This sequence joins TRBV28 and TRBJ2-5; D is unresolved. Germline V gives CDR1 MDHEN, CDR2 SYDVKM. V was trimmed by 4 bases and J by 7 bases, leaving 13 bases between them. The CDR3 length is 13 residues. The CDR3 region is CASSSPAPGTQYF. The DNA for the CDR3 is TGTGCCAGCAGTTCCCCGGCTCCGGGGACCCAGTACTTC. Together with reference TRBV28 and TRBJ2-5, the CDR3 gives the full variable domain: DVKVTQSSRYLVKRTGEKVFLECVQDMDHENMFWYRQDPGLGLRLIYFSYDVKMKEKGDIPEGYSVSREKKERFSLILESASTNQTSMYLCASSSPAPGTQYFGPGTRLLVL.

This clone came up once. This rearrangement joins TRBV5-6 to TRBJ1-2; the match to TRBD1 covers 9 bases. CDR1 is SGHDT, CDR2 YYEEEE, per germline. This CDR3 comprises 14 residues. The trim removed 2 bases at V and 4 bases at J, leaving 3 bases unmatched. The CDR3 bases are TGTGCCAGCAGCTTTGGGACAGGGACCTATGGCTACACCTTC. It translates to CASSFGTGTYGYTF.

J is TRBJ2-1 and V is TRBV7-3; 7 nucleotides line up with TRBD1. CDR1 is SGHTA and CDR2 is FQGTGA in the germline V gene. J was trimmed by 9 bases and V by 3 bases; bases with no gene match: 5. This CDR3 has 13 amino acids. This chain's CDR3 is CASSFDRAAEQFF. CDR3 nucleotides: TGTGCCAGCAGCTTCGACAGGGCGGCTGAGCAGTTCTTC.

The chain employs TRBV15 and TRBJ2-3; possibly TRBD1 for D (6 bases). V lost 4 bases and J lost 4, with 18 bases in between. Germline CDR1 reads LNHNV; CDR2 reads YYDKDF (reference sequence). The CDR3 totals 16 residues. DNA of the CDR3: TGTGCCACCAGCACCCTAACAGGGTTTGGATCAGATACGCAGTATTTT. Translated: CATSTLTGFGSDTQYF.